These 23 T cell receptor beta chains were all obtained from the same sample, sequenced in a study of blood T cell repertoires in COVID-19. Generated by immunoSEQ multiplex PCR, the TCRdb table keeps only in-frame clones and is missing some. Of roughly 290,000 clones listed, around nine tenths are singletons. The sequenced sample consisted of PBMCs or T cells enriched from blood (not recorded which). Source of these receptors: a woman between 40 and 55 years old who had recovered from COVID-19.

This clone was observed a few times. The rearrangement joins TRBV4-1 to TRBJ1-1; D not certain. Germline CDR1 reads MGHRA; CDR2 reads YSYEKL. V gave up 1 base and J gave up 7 bases, with 13 bases separating them. This CDR3 is built from 14 residues. CDR3 region: CASSQVATYYEAFF. The CDR3 DNA reads as TGCGCCAGCAGCCAAGTTGCGACGTACTATGAAGCTTTCTTT.

The gene calls are TRBV6-2 or TRBV6-3 and TRBJ1-5, with no clear D. CDR1 and CDR2 (germline): MNHEY, SVGEGT. Trimming shortened V by 0 bases and J by 4 bases, and 10 bases separated the two germline ends. The CDR3 totals 15 residues. Here the CDR3 DNA reads TGTGCCAGCAGTTACTCGGGCACCCTAAATCAGCCCCAGCATTTT. This encodes CASSYSGTLNQPQHF.

The genes are TRBV27 and TRBJ2-1; 9 bases map to TRBD2. The CDR3 is 16 residues long. With V trimmed by 5 bases and J by 10 bases, 15 bases remained unmatched. Germline V CDR1 and CDR2: MNHEY, SMNVEV (reference sequence). Here the CDR3 reads CASSPLAGVVFFEQFF. CDR3 DNA: TGTGCCAGCAGTCCATTAGCGGGAGTGGTTTTCTTCGAGCAGTTCTTC.

The V and J genes are TRBV27 and TRBJ2-3, with TRBD2 matching over 9 bases. V lost 7 bases and J lost 2; bases outside the gene matches: 4. The germline gives CDR1 MNHEY, CDR2 SMNVEV (reference sequence). CDR3 length: 14 residues. This chain's CDR3 is CASTPGLATDTQYF. CDR3 bases: TGTGCCAGCACCCCGGGACTAGCCACAGATACGCAGTATTTT.

This clone was seen once. The CDR3 nucleotides read TGTGCCAGCAGCTTGACAGCCCCGGGTCAAAACACCATATATTTT. Amino acid sequence: CASSLTAPGQNTIYF. The gene calls are TRBV6-5 and TRBJ1-3; weak D call: TRBD1 (5 bases). The CDR3 length is 15 residues. Trimming cost V 6 bases and J 6 bases, with 18 bases left between them. The germline gives CDR1 MNHEY, CDR2 SVGAGI.

The chain recombines TRBV28 with TRBJ1-1; TRBD1 aligns across 7 bases. V shed 5 bases, J shed 5 bases, and the junction held 11 bases outside the gene matches. From germline, CDR1 is MDHEN and CDR2 SYDVKM. CDR3 length: 15 residues. Here the CDR3 DNA reads TGTGCCAGCAGTGAACGGACAGGCCAGGGGACTGAAGCTTTCTTT. Protein: CASSERTGQGTEAFF.

J is TRBJ1-1 and V is TRBV11-2; D possibly corresponds to TRBD1 (6 bases). This CDR3 comprises 13 residues. Per germline, CDR1 SGHAT and CDR2 FQNNGV. V was trimmed by 6 bases and J by 0 bases, leaving 8 bases between them. The CDR3 sequence is CASRGQLNTEAFF. The CDR3, as DNA: TGTGCCAGCAGAGGACAGCTGAACACTGAAGCTTTCTTT.

The chain uses TRBV7-8 and TRBJ1-5, with 7 positions matching TRBD1. This CDR3 comprises 15 residues. CDR1 and CDR2 (germline): SGHVS, FQNEAQ. After removal of 4 bases from V and 7 bases from J, the junction contained 10 bases not matched to a gene. The CDR3 reads CASSSGQVERQPQHF. The CDR3 bases are TGTGCCAGCAGCTCAGGACAGGTCGAGAGGCAGCCCCAGCATTTT.

The chain recombines TRBV9 with TRBJ2-3; D gene ambiguous. V lost 0 bases, J lost 0 bases, and 11 bases lay in between. This CDR3 is 16 amino acids long. Germline CDR1 reads SGDLS; CDR2 reads YYNGEE. The CDR3 loop reads CASSVGLDPSTDTQYF. CDR3 DNA sequence: TGTGCCAGCAGCGTAGGGCTAGACCCTAGCACAGATACGCAGTATTTT.

V is TRBV2 and J is TRBJ2-1; weak D call: TRBD2 (5 bases). Per the germline V gene, CDR1 is SNHLY and CDR2 is FYNNEI. The V gene lost 5 bases and the J gene lost 5 bases, with 13 bases spanning the gap. The length of the CDR3 is 14 residues. This CDR3 reads CASSKSSINNEQFF. The CDR3 DNA reads as TGTGCCAGCAGTAAGTCTAGCATTAACAATGAGCAGTTCTTC.

This clone appeared a single time. At one end the junction does not follow the germline gene, possibly because of a read error. The chain recombines TRBV12-3 or TRBV12-4 with TRBJ1-5; D perhaps matches TRBD1 (6 bases). This CDR3 has 13 residues. CDR3 loop: CANSSGQPQPQHF. DNA for the CDR3: TGTGCCAACAGTTCCGGACAGCCTCAGCCCCAGCATTTT.

This clone was seen once. This sequence joins TRBV7-2 and TRBJ2-7; possibly TRBD1 for D (5 bases). The ends were cut back, 5 bases at V and 6 bases at J, with 11 bases in the middle. The length of the CDR3 is 12 residues. CDR1 and CDR2 (germline): SGHTA, FQGNSA. As DNA, the CDR3 is TGTGCCAGCAGCGGGGCTAGACGCGAGCAGTACTTC. Encoded protein: CASSGARREQYF.

V is TRBV29-1 and J is TRBJ2-7; D might be TRBD2 (5 bases). Trimming left V 4 bases short and J 4 bases short, with 17 bases between. The CDR3 contains 14 residues. Germline V lookup: CDR1 SQVTM, CDR2 ANQGSEA. The CDR3 loop is CSVGKFGLGYEQYF. CDR3 bases: TGCAGCGTTGGCAAGTTCGGACTCGGATACGAGCAGTACTTC.

This clone has a single count. The V call is TRBV6-5, the J call TRBJ2-3; 7 bases line up with TRBD1. CDR1 is MNHEY, CDR2 SVGAGI, per germline. The V segment lost 4 bases and the J segment 6 bases; nucleotides outside the gene matches: 7. The CDR3 consists of 14 residues. The CDR3 here is CASSSRDSEDTQYF. The CDR3 nucleotides are TGTGCCAGCAGTTCCCGGGACAGCGAGGATACGCAGTATTTT.

This chain connects TRBV2 to TRBJ1-5, with D maybe TRBD1 (5 bases). The CDR3 is 16 amino acids. The germline gives CDR1 SNHLY, CDR2 FYNNEI. The V end lost 7 bases, the J end lost 0 bases, and 16 bases lay between the germline ends. The CDR3 DNA is TGTGCCAGCAATAGCCAGGGCCCCTATAGCAATCAGCCCCAGCATTTT. Translating it yields CASNSQGPYSNQPQHF.

The rearrangement links TRBV9 to TRBJ2-3, with 9 bases lining up with TRBD2. The V segment lost 4 bases and the J segment 3 bases; nucleotides outside the gene matches: 6. Germline V gene data show CDR1 as SGDLS and CDR2 as YYNGEE. The CDR3 is 15 residues long. This CDR3 is CASSPSGLATDTQYF. CDR3 DNA: TGTGCCAGCAGCCCCTCCGGACTAGCGACAGATACGCAGTATTTT.

The chain employs TRBV15 and TRBJ1-6; D unresolved. The CDR3 is 13 amino acids. V was clipped by 3 bases and J by 9 bases, with 9 bases between them. CDR1 and CDR2 (germline): LNHNV, YYDKDF (reference sequence). CDR3 loop: CATSSGWISPLHF. The CDR3 DNA follows: TGTGCCACCAGCAGCGGGTGGATTTCACCCCTCCACTTT. The variable domain in full, completed from reference TRBV15 and TRBJ1-6, reads DAMVIQNPRYQVTQFGKPVTLSCSQTLNHNVMYWYQQKSSQAPKLLFHYYDKDFNNEADTPDNFQSRRPNTSFCFLDIRSPGLGDTAMYLCATSSGWISPLHFGNGTRLTVT.

On this clone itself: This sample also contains other DNA sequences that code for the same CDR3. The chain is built from TRBV11-2 and TRBJ2-5; 9 bases agree with TRBD1. Germline lookup yields CDR1 SGHAT and CDR2 FQNNGV. This CDR3 region has 13 residues. V shed 3 bases and J 5 bases; nucleotides not matched to a gene: 1. The CDR3: CASSFGQGETQYF. CDR3 coding DNA: TGTGCCAGCAGCTTCGGACAGGGGGAGACCCAGTACTTC.

The chain has TRBV5-6 and TRBJ2-1, with TRBD2 matching 9 bases. In germline, CDR1 is SGHDT, CDR2 YYEEEE. This CDR3 spans 17 amino acids. V dropped 1 base and J dropped 4; count of bases not matched to a gene: 9. The CDR3 protein is CASSLPHYSGGYNEQFF. CDR3 DNA sequence: TGTGCCAGCAGCTTGCCACACTACAGCGGGGGGTACAATGAGCAGTTCTTC.

This clone was found a few times. The chain links TRBV5-6 to TRBJ2-2; tentative D call: TRBD2 (6 bases). V was pared by 4 bases and J by 0 bases, with 10 bases between. The CDR3 is made up of 15 amino acids. CDR1 is SGHDT and CDR2 is YYEEEE in the germline V gene. CDR3 in DNA: TGTGCCAGCAGCAGGGAGCGGGCGAACACCGGGGAGCTGTTTTTT. Its translation: CASSRERANTGELFF. The full variable domain, rest sourced from reference TRBV5-6 and TRBJ2-2, is DAGVTQSPTHLIKTRGQQVTLRCSPKSGHDTVSWYQQALGQGPQFIFQYYEEEERQRGNFPDRFSGHQFPNYSSELNVNALLLGDSALYLCASSRERANTGELFFGEGSRLTVL.

The CDR3 region is CASSTVGTAFDTEAFF. CDR3 nucleotides: TGTGCCAGTAGTACAGTCGGGACAGCTTTTGACACTGAAGCTTTCTTT. This chain uses TRBV19 with TRBJ1-1; the match to TRBD1 covers 7 bases. Germline V lookup: CDR1 LNHDA, CDR2 SQIVND (reference sequence). The CDR3 extends over 16 amino acids. V was clipped by 4 bases and J by 3 bases; unmatched bases: 11.

The rearrangement uses TRBV10-3 and TRBJ1-2, with 10 bases matching TRBD1. The CDR3 runs to 13 residues. After removal of 6 bases from V and 3 bases from J, the junction contained 1 base not matched to a gene. The germline V gene encodes CDR1 ENHRY and CDR2 SYGVKD. CDR3 sequence: CAIRGQGYYGYTF. The CDR3 DNA sequence: TGTGCCATCAGGGGACAGGGGTACTATGGCTACACCTTC.

This clone was seen once. The gene calls are TRBV11-2 and TRBJ1-1; D remains unclear. This CDR3 has 17 amino acids. Trimming took 5 bases from V and 2 from J, leaving 21 bases between them. The germline V gene encodes CDR1 SGHAT and CDR2 FQNNGV. DNA for the CDR3: TGTGCCAGCAGCACCCAACCGCGGCAGTCTGCTAACACTGAAGCTTTCTTT. Translation gives CASSTQPRQSANTEAFF.